Below, one TCR beta chain is given with its context. This specimen comes from a study of shared clonotypes between healthy human individuals. Study-level information: The cohort had two women and three men, ages 18 to 49.

Free of recent acute infections or vaccinations, the donors were healthy HIV-negative adults. The ends were cut back, 2 bases at V and 0 bases at J, with 14 bases in the middle. CDR3 length: 16 residues. CDR1 GTSNPN and CDR2 SVGIG come from the germline V gene (reference sequence). Method: immunoSEQ multiplex PCR; TCRdb's copy keeps in-frame clones and lacks some. The table lists around 500,000 clones, 60% to 85% of them singletons, with approximately 13% in the top ten. V usage is TRBV30 and J usage is TRBJ2-4; tentative D call: TRBD2 (6 bases). The source material was PBMCs. The receptor was derived from a woman aged 40 to 49 in good health. Some clones in this sample may be carry-over from other donors' samples. The CDR3 spells CAWSPFGGLAKNIQYF. The CDR3 region has the DNA TGTGCCTGGAGTCCCTTTGGGGGACTAGCCAAAAACATTCAGTACTTC. Complete variable domain (other parts from reference TRBV30 and TRBJ2-4): SQTIHQWPATLVQPVGSPLSLECTVEGTSNPNLYWYRQAAGRGLQLLFYSVGIGQISSEVPQNLSASRPQDRQFILSSKKLLLSDSGFYLCAWSPFGGLAKNIQYFGAGTRLSVL.